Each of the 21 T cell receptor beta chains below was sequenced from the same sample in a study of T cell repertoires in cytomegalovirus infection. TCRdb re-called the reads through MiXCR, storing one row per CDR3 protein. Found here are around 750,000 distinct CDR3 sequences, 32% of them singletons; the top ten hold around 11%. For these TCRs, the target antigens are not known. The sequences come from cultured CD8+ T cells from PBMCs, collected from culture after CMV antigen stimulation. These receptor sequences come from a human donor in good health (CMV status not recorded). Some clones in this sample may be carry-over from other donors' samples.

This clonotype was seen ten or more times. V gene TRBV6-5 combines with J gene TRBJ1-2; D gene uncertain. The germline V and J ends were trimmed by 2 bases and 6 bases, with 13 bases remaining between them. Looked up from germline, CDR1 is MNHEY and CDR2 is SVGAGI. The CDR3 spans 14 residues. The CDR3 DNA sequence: TGTGCCAGCAGTTACACAGCTCTTAGAGATGGCTACACCTTC. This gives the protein CASSYTALRDGYTF.

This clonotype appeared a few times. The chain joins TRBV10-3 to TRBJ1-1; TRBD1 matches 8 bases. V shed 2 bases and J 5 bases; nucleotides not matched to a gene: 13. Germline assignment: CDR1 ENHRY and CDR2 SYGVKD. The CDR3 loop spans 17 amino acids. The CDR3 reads CAISEPLRQGIGTEAFF. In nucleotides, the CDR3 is TGTGCCATCAGTGAGCCGCTGCGACAGGGGATTGGGACTGAAGCTTTCTTT.

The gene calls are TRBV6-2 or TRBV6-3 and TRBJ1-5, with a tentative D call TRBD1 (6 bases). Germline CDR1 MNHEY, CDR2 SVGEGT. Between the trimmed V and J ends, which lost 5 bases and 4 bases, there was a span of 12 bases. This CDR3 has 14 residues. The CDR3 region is CASSHGTPNQPQHF. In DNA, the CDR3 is TGTGCCAGCAGTCACGGGACACCTAATCAGCCCCAGCATTTT.

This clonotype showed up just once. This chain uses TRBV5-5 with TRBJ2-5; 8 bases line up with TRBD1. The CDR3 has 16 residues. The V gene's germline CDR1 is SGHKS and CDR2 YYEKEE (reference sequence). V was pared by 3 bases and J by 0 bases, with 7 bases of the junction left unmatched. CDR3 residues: CASSWVDRGYQETQYF. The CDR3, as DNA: TGTGCCAGCAGCTGGGTAGACAGGGGATACCAAGAGACCCAGTACTTC.

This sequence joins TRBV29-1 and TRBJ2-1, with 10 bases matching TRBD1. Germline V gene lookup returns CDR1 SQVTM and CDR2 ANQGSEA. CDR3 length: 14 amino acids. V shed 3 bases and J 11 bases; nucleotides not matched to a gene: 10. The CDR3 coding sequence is TGCAGCGTTGACACCGGGACAGGGGTTCGTCAGCAGTTCTTC. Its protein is CSVDTGTGVRQQFF.

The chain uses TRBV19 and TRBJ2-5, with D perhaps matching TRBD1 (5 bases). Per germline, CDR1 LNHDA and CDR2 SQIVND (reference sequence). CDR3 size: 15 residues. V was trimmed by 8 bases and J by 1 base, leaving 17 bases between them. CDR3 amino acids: CASGPREGAQETQYF. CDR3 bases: TGTGCCAGTGGCCCCAGGGAAGGAGCCCAAGAGACCCAGTACTTC.

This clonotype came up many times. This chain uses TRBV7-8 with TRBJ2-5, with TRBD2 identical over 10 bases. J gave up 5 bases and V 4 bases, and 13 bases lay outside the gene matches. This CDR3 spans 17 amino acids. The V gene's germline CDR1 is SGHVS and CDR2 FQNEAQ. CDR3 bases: TGTGCCAGCAGCTCTTACGCCACTAGCGGGGTTGGGGAGACCCAGTACTTC. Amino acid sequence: CASSSYATSGVGETQYF.

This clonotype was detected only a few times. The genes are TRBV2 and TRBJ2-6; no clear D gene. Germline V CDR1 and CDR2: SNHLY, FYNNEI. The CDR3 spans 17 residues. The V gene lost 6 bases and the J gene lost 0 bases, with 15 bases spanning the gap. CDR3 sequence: CASSLYALISGANVLTF. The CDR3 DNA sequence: TGTGCCAGCAGCCTTTACGCCTTGATCTCTGGGGCCAACGTCCTGACTTTC.

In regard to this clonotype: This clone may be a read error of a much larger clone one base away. The chain's CDR3 is CASSRGAHTDAQYF. Here the CDR3 DNA reads TGTGCCAGCAGCCGGGGGGCCCACACAGATGCGCAGTATTTT. The chain links TRBV7-2 to TRBJ2-3; a weak D match, TRBD2 (7 bases). The CDR3 is 14 amino acids. Germline-derived CDR1 and CDR2 are SGHTA and FQGNSA.

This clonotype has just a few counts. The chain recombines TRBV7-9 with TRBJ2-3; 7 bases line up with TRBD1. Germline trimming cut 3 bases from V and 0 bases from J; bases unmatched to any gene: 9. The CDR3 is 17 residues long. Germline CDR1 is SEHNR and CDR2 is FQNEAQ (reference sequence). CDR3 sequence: CASSFAGTAASTDTQYF. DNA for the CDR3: TGTGCCAGCAGCTTCGCCGGGACAGCTGCTAGCACAGATACGCAGTATTTT.

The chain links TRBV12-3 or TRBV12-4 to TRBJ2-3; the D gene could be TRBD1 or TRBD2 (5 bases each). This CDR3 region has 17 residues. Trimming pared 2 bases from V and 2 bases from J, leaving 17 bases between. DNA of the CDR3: TGTGCCAGCAGTTTAATGGGGCGGGTGTTAATCACAGATACGCAGTATTTT. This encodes CASSLMGRVLITDTQYF.

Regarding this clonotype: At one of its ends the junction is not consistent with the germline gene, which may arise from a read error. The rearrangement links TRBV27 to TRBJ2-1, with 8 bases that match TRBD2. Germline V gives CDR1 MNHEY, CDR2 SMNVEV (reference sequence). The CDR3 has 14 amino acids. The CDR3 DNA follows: TGTGCCAGCAGTCGGCGGGGGGACTACAATAAGCAGTTCTTC. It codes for CASSRRGDYNKQFF.

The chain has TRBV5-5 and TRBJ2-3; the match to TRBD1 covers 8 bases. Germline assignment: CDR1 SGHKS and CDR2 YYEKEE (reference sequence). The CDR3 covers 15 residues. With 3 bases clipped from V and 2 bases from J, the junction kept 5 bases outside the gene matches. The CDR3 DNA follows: TGTGCCAGCAGCTCCCCGGACAGGGTCACAGATACGCAGTATTTT. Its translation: CASSSPDRVTDTQYF.

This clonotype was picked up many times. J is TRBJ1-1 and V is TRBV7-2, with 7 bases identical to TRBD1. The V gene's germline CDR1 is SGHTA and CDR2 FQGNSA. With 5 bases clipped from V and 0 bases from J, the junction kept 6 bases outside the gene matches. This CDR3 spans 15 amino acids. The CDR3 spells CASSPGGWMNTEAFF. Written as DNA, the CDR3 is TGTGCCAGCAGCCCAGGGGGGTGGATGAACACTGAAGCTTTCTTT.

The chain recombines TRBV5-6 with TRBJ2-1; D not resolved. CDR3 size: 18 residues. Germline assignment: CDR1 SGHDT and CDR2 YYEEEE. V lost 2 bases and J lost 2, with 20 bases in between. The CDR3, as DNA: TGTGCCAGCAGCTTAATTGTAGGCCCCGAAACGGCCTACAATGAGCAGTTCTTC. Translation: CASSLIVGPETAYNEQFF.

The CDR3 coding sequence is TGTGCCAGCAGTTTATCCGGGCAGAGTTGGACTGAAGCTTTCTTT. Residues: CASSLSGQSWTEAFF. The chain combines TRBV27 with TRBJ1-1; D ambiguous. The CDR3 has 15 residues. Germline CDR1 and CDR2: MNHEY and SMNVEV (reference sequence). The germline V and J ends were trimmed by 0 bases and 5 bases, with 13 bases remaining between them.

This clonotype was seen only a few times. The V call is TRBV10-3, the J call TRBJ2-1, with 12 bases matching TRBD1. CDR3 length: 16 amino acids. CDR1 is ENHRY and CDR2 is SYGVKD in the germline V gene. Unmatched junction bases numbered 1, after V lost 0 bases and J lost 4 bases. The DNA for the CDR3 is TGTGCCATCAGTGAGTCGGGACAGGGGGCTTACAATGAGCAGTTCTTC. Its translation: CAISESGQGAYNEQFF.

This CDR3 is CASSIMTSGEQFF. In nucleotides, the CDR3 is TGTGCCAGTAGTATTATGACTAGCGGGGAGCAGTTCTTC. The chain joins TRBV19 to TRBJ2-1; the match to TRBD2 covers 10 bases. CDR1 is LNHDA, CDR2 SQIVND, per germline (reference sequence). V dropped 3 bases and J dropped 10; count of bases not matched to a gene: 3. This CDR3 is 13 amino acids long.

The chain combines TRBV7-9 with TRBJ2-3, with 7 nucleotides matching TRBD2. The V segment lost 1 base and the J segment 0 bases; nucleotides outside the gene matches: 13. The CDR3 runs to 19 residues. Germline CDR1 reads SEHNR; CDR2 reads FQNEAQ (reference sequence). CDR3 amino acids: CASSLVGASGDSSTDTQYF. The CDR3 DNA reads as TGTGCCAGCAGCTTAGTGGGTGCGAGCGGGGATTCTAGCACAGATACGCAGTATTTT.

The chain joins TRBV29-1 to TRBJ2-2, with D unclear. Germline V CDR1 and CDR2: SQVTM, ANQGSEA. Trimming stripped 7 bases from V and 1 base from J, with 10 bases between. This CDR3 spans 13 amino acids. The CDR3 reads CSAHVQNTGELFF. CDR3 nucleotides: TGCAGCGCCCATGTACAGAACACCGGGGAGCTGTTTTTT.

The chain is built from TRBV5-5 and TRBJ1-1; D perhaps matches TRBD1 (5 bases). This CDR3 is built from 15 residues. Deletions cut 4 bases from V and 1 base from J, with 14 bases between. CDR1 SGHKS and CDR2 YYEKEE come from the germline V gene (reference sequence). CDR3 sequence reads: CASSGLSRGNTEAFF. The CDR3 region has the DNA TGTGCCAGCAGCGGCCTTTCAAGGGGGAACACTGAAGCTTTCTTT.